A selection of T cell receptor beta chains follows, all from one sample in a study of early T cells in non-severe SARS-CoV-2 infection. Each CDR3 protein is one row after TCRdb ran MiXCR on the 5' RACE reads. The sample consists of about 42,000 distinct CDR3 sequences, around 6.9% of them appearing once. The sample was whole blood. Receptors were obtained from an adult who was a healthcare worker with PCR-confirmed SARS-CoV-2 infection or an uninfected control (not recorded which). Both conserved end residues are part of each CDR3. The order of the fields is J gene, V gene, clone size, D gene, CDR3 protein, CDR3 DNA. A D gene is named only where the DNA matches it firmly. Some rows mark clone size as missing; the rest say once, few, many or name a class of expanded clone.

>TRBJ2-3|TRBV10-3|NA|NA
CAISDTNTQYF
TGTGCCATCAGTGACACAAATACGCAGTATTTT
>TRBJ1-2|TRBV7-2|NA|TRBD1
CASSLRQGPLYGYTF
TGTGCCAGCAGCTTACGACAGGGGCCTCTCTATGGCTACACCTTC
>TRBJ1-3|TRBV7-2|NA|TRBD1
CASSSTGVENTIYF
TGTGCCAGCAGCTCGACAGGGGTTGAAAACACCATATATTTT
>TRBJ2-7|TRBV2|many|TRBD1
CASTKGAGGSYEQYF
TGTGCCAGCACCAAGGGGGCAGGGGGTTCCTACGAGCAGTACTTC
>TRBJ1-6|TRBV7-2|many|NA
CASSLVEDRNSPLHF
TGTGCCAGCAGCTTAGTGGAGGATAGAAATTCACCCCTCCACTTT
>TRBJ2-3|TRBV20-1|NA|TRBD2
CSARVLAGGPGTDTQYF
TGCAGTGCTAGAGTGCTAGCGGGGGGGCCGGGCACAGATACGCAGTATTTT
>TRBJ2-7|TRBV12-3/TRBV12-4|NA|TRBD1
CASSLQDRAYEQYF
TGTGCCAGCAGTTTACAGGACAGGGCCTACGAGCAGTACTTC
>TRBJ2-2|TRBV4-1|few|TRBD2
CASSRGLAGPGELFF
TGCGCCAGCAGTCGGGGACTAGCGGGGCCAGGGGAGCTGTTTTTT
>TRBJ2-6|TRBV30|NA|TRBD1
CAWVRDRDFSGANVLTF
TGTGCCTGGGTCCGGGACAGGGATTTCTCTGGGGCCAACGTCCTGACTTTC
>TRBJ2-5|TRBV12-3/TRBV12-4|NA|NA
CAIRDGGRGETQYF
TGTGCCATTCGTGATGGGGGGCGCGGGGAGACCCAGTACTTC